The text below deals with one T cell receptor beta chain. Original processing notes: How many nucleated cells were present was estimated from reference gene primer amplification. Libraries were prepared by immunoSEQ multiplex PCR; TCRdb keeps only in-frame clonotypes and omits some of them. V and J calls and clone size are those listed in that table; D and trimming were worked out from the DNA. The sample lists fewer than 60,000 clones, 87% occurring once. The entry originates in a study of blood T cell repertoires in COVID-19. Study overall: Samples of COVID-19 (acute and convalescent) were obtained from the United States, Italy and Spain. T cells, B-cell-depleted T cells, or PBMCs supplied cDNA or gDNA.

Germline CDR1 reads SGHDT; CDR2 reads YYEEEE. V lost 0 bases, J lost 4 bases, and 11 bases lay in between. The CDR3 has 15 residues. This receptor was identified in a human donor with acute or convalescent COVID-19. The donor label of this sample is uncertain. This sequence joins TRBV5-6 and TRBJ1-5; D might be TRBD1 (5 bases). Input material: peripheral blood. The CDR3 sequence: CASSLGGLRNQPQHF. The CDR3 DNA is TGTGCCAGCAGCTTGGGGGGCCTTCGAAATCAGCCCCAGCATTTT.